The rows below give T cell receptor beta chains drawn from one sample of a study of blood T cell repertoires in COVID-19. Clones were sequenced by immunoSEQ multiplex PCR, and TCRdb holds only the in-frame ones, with some missing. The sample consists of about 360,000 clones, around 87% of them appearing once. The source material was PBMCs or T cells enriched from blood (not recorded which). Receptors originate from a man aged 25 to 45 who had recovered from COVID-19. The CDR3 runs from the conserved cysteine through the conserved F or W. The order of the fields is CDR3 length, J gene, V gene, D gene, clone size, CDR3 DNA, CDR3 protein. D genes are given only for firm matches. Clone size is shown for a subset of rows, as once, few, many or a class of expanded clone.

length: 17; J: TRBJ2-4; V: TRBV5-1; D: -; size: -; DNA: TGCGCCAGCAGCTCCTTAAGGGGGAGCGATGGGACGGACATTCAGTACTTC; CDR3: CASSSLRGSDGTDIQYF
length: 16; J: TRBJ2-2; V: TRBV19; D: TRBD2; size: -; DNA: TGTGCCAGTAGTATAGGGACTAGCGGGAGCACCGGGGAGCTGTTTTTT; CDR3: CASSIGTSGSTGELFF
length: 11; J: TRBJ2-7; V: TRBV15; D: -; size: -; DNA: TGTGCCACCGGGGCCTCCTACGAGCAGTACTTC; CDR3: CATGASYEQYF
length: 15; J: TRBJ2-1; V: TRBV7-9; D: TRBD1; size: -; DNA: TGTGCCAGCAGCACACAGGGGCGCTCCTACAATGAGCAGTTCTTC; CDR3: CASSTQGRSYNEQFF
length: 13; J: TRBJ1-5; V: TRBV6-2/TRBV6-3; D: -; size: -; DNA: TGTGCCAGCAGTTATGAGAGCAATCAGCCCCAGCATTTT; CDR3: CASSYESNQPQHF
length: 20; J: TRBJ2-3; V: TRBV11-2; D: TRBD2; size: -; DNA: TGTGCCAGCAGCTTAGATCGACTAGCGGGGAGACTTTCGGGTACAGATACGCAGTATTTT; CDR3: CASSLDRLAGRLSGTDTQYF
length: 17; J: TRBJ2-4; V: TRBV7-9; D: -; size: -; DNA: TGTGCCAGCAGCTGGCAGGTTGAAACCTTAGCCAAAAACATTCAGTACTTC; CDR3: CASSWQVETLAKNIQYF
length: 13; J: TRBJ1-2; V: TRBV30; D: -; size: -; DNA: TGTGCCTGGTCCCCAGGGTCAAACTATGGCTACACCTTC; CDR3: CAWSPGSNYGYTF
length: 15; J: TRBJ1-1; V: TRBV7-2; D: -; size: few; DNA: TGTGCCAGCAGCTTAGTGGCAGCGCCGAACACTGAAGCTTTCTTT; CDR3: CASSLVAAPNTEAFF
length: 15; J: TRBJ1-1; V: TRBV19; D: TRBD1; size: -; DNA: TGTGCCAGTAGCCTCTTGACAGGGGGCATCACTGAAGCTTTCTTT; CDR3: CASSLLTGGITEAFF
length: 14; J: TRBJ1-2; V: TRBV10-2; D: -; size: -; DNA: TGCGCCAGCAGGTTGGACAGCGCCAACTATGGCTACACCTTC; CDR3: CASRLDSANYGYTF
length: 11; J: TRBJ2-1; V: TRBV20-1; D: -; size: -; DNA: TGCAGTGGGGCGGGCTACAATGAGCAGTTCTTC; CDR3: CSGAGYNEQFF
length: 16; J: TRBJ2-5; V: TRBV19; D: TRBD2; size: -; DNA: TGTGCCAGTAGTACTACCGGGACTAGCGGGGGAGAGACCCAGTACTTC; CDR3: CASSTTGTSGGETQYF
length: 15; J: TRBJ1-2; V: TRBV30; D: TRBD1; size: -; DNA: TGTGCCGGCAAGGGGGGACAGCGTGAAAACTATGGCTACACCTTC; CDR3: CAGKGGQRENYGYTF
length: 20; J: TRBJ2-2; V: TRBV9; D: TRBD2; size: once; DNA: TGTGCCAGCAGCCCGCGGGGGGTCAGCTATCCTCAGAAAAACACCGGGGAGCTGTTTTTT; CDR3: CASSPRGVSYPQKNTGELFF
length: 16; J: TRBJ2-5; V: TRBV27; D: TRBD2; size: -; DNA: TGTGCCAGCAGTTCAACGCCCTCAACTAGCGGAGAGACCCAGTACTTC; CDR3: CASSSTPSTSGETQYF
length: 14; J: TRBJ1-1; V: TRBV6-5; D: -; size: -; DNA: TGTGCCAGCAGCGGGGTCACGCCGAACACTGAAGCTTTCTTT; CDR3: CASSGVTPNTEAFF
length: 12; J: TRBJ2-1; V: TRBV24-1; D: -; size: -; DNA: TGTGCCACCAGTGATTCGGGCAATGAGCAGTTCTTC; CDR3: CATSDSGNEQFF
length: 18; J: TRBJ2-3; V: TRBV6-2/TRBV6-3; D: TRBD2; size: -; DNA: TGTGCCAGCAGTTTACGGCTAGCGGGGGCCGGGGGCACAGATACGCAGTATTTT; CDR3: CASSLRLAGAGGTDTQYF
length: 14; J: TRBJ1-1; V: TRBV5-1; D: -; size: -; DNA: TGCGCCAGCAGCACGGGACAAATGAACACTGAAGCTTTCTTT; CDR3: CASSTGQMNTEAFF
length: 15; J: TRBJ1-5; V: TRBV27; D: TRBD1; size: -; DNA: TGTGCCAGCAGTCCCCGGGACAGGGGCAATCAGCCCCAGCATTTT; CDR3: CASSPRDRGNQPQHF
length: 12; J: TRBJ1-6; V: TRBV19; D: TRBD1; size: -; DNA: TGTGCCAGTAGTGACAGGGGATCACCCCTCCACTTT; CDR3: CASSDRGSPLHF
length: 15; J: TRBJ2-2; V: TRBV19; D: -; size: -; DNA: TGTGCCAGTAGTATGAGACAGAAGAACACCGGGGAGCTGTTTTTT; CDR3: CASSMRQKNTGELFF
length: 14; J: TRBJ2-1; V: TRBV19; D: TRBD2; size: -; DNA: TGTGCCAGTAGTCTTAGCGGGGGGGACAATGAGCAGTTCTTC; CDR3: CASSLSGGDNEQFF
length: 17; J: TRBJ2-3; V: TRBV7-8; D: TRBD2; size: -; DNA: TGTGCCAGCAGCTTAGGCCTAACCGGGACTAGCGGGGATACGCAGTATTTT; CDR3: CASSLGLTGTSGDTQYF
length: 13; J: TRBJ2-3; V: TRBV29-1; D: TRBD2; size: -; DNA: TGCAGCGTTGATCTAGCGGGCACAGATACGCAGTATTTT; CDR3: CSVDLAGTDTQYF
length: 15; J: TRBJ1-1; V: TRBV30; D: -; size: -; DNA: TGTGCCCTAGTCCCGGGACAAACCCGGCACACTGAAGCTTTCTTT; CDR3: CALVPGQTRHTEAFF
length: 17; J: TRBJ1-2; V: TRBV10-3; D: -; size: few; DNA: TGTGCCATCAGTGAAAGGGGCCAACAGGCAGCAGGCTATGGCTACACCTTC; CDR3: CAISERGQQAAGYGYTF
length: 11; J: TRBJ1-4; V: TRBV30; D: -; size: once; DNA: TGTGCCTGGAGTGCGGATGAAAAACTGTTTTTT; CDR3: CAWSADEKLFF
length: 12; J: TRBJ2-5; V: TRBV12-3/TRBV12-4; D: -; size: -; DNA: TGTGCCAGCAAATGGGGGGAAGAGACCCAGTACTTC; CDR3: CASKWGEETQYF
length: 13; J: TRBJ2-1; V: TRBV5-4; D: TRBD2; size: -; DNA: TGTGCCAGCGGGGGACTAGCGAGTAATGAGCAGTTCTTC; CDR3: CASGGLASNEQFF
length: 12; J: TRBJ1-3; V: TRBV6-5; D: -; size: -; DNA: TGTGCCAGCAGTAACACTGGAAACACCATATATTTT; CDR3: CASSNTGNTIYF
length: 15; J: TRBJ2-2; V: TRBV2; D: -; size: -; DNA: TGTGCCAGCAGGGACCTTGGACACTACACCGGGGAGCTGTTTTTT; CDR3: CASRDLGHYTGELFF
length: 19; J: TRBJ1-5; V: TRBV4-1; D: TRBD1; size: -; DNA: TGCGCCAGCAGCCCGGGACAGGGGGCAGGGGGGGGTAGCAATCAGCCCCAGCATTTT; CDR3: CASSPGQGAGGGSNQPQHF
length: 16; J: TRBJ2-5; V: TRBV6-5; D: -; size: -; DNA: TGTGCCAGCAGTTACTCGAAATGGTCCGAGGTTCGGACCCAGTACTTC; CDR3: CASSYSKWSEVRTQYF
length: 13; J: TRBJ1-5; V: TRBV2; D: -; size: -; DNA: TGTGCCAGTGATCGACAGAGCAATCAGCCCCAGCATTTT; CDR3: CASDRQSNQPQHF
length: 15; J: TRBJ2-2; V: TRBV19; D: -; size: -; DNA: TGTGCCAGTAGTATCAGGAGGGATGAAACCGGGGAGCTGTTTTTT; CDR3: CASSIRRDETGELFF
length: 13; J: TRBJ1-1; V: TRBV25-1; D: -; size: -; DNA: TGTGCCAGCAGTGGAAGGTTAGCCGCTGAAGCTTTCTTT; CDR3: CASSGRLAAEAFF
length: 15; J: TRBJ2-1; V: TRBV13; D: TRBD1; size: -; DNA: TGTGCCAGCAGCTTCCGACAGGGCTCCTACAATGAGCAGTTCTTC; CDR3: CASSFRQGSYNEQFF
length: 14; J: TRBJ2-5; V: TRBV5-1; D: TRBD1; size: -; DNA: TGCGCCAGCAGCCTCGGAACAGGGGTAGAGACCCAGTACTTC; CDR3: CASSLGTGVETQYF
length: 15; J: TRBJ2-2; V: TRBV5-1; D: TRBD2; size: few; DNA: TGCGCCAGCAGCTTGGAAGCGGCGGGAGTCGGGGAGCTGTTTTTT; CDR3: CASSLEAAGVGELFF
length: 15; J: TRBJ1-5; V: TRBV7-9; D: TRBD1; size: -; DNA: TGTGCCAGCAGCTTAGAGACAGGGGGCAATCAGCCCCAGCATTTT; CDR3: CASSLETGGNQPQHF
length: 12; J: TRBJ2-7; V: TRBV6-5; D: -; size: -; DNA: TGTGCCAGCAGTAACCTACAGGGCACCAAGTACTTC; CDR3: CASSNLQGTKYF
length: 16; J: TRBJ2-1; V: TRBV19; D: TRBD2; size: -; DNA: TGTGCCAGTAGTGCCCCCGGCGGGGGGGCGGAGGATGAGCAGTTCTTC; CDR3: CASSAPGGGAEDEQFF
length: 12; J: TRBJ2-7; V: TRBV2; D: TRBD2; size: once; DNA: TGTGCCGGGCTAGCGGGGGCCTACGAGCAGTACTTC; CDR3: CAGLAGAYEQYF
length: 13; J: TRBJ2-2; V: TRBV12-3/TRBV12-4; D: -; size: -; DNA: TGTGCCAGCAGAGGGGTAAACACCGGGGAGCTGTTTTTT; CDR3: CASRGVNTGELFF
length: 14; J: TRBJ1-4; V: TRBV5-1; D: TRBD1; size: -; DNA: TGCGCCAGCAGCGGACAGGGGGCAAATGAAAAACTGTTTTTT; CDR3: CASSGQGANEKLFF
length: 16; J: TRBJ2-1; V: TRBV7-3; D: -; size: -; DNA: TGTGCCAGCAGCCCCAACCCCGAAGCCTCTTACAATGAGCAGTTCTTC; CDR3: CASSPNPEASYNEQFF
length: 15; J: TRBJ1-5; V: TRBV2; D: -; size: -; DNA: TGTGCCAGCAGTTGGGCCGACCCTAGCAATCAGCCCCAGCATTTT; CDR3: CASSWADPSNQPQHF
length: 16; J: TRBJ2-2; V: TRBV5-1; D: -; size: -; DNA: TGCGCCAGCGAACCGGGGGTGGCCGCGAACACCGGGGAGCTGTTTTTT; CDR3: CASEPGVAANTGELFF
length: 17; J: TRBJ2-2; V: TRBV4-3; D: TRBD1; size: -; DNA: TGCGCCAGCAGCCAGAGGGACAGTACTTTTAACACCGGGGAGCTGTTTTTT; CDR3: CASSQRDSTFNTGELFF
length: 16; J: TRBJ1-2; V: TRBV14; D: -; size: -; DNA: TGTGCCAGCAGCCAAGATTGGGCAGGGGTCCCCTATGGCTACACCTTC; CDR3: CASSQDWAGVPYGYTF
length: 14; J: TRBJ1-5; V: TRBV7-8; D: TRBD1; size: once; DNA: TGTGCCAGCAGCCCTCCGGGACAGGGAAGACCCCAGCATTTT; CDR3: CASSPPGQGRPQHF
length: 12; J: TRBJ1-3; V: TRBV2; D: -; size: -; DNA: TGTGCCAGCCGAGGGGGTGCAAACACCATATATTTT; CDR3: CASRGGANTIYF
length: 15; J: TRBJ1-6; V: TRBV12-5; D: -; size: -; DNA: TGTGCTAGTGGTTTGACGGGGAACTATAATTCACCCCTCCACTTT; CDR3: CASGLTGNYNSPLHF
length: 12; J: TRBJ2-3; V: TRBV4-1; D: -; size: -; DNA: TGCGCCAGCAGCCAAGATCAATATACGCAGTATTTT; CDR3: CASSQDQYTQYF
length: 13; J: TRBJ2-7; V: TRBV2; D: TRBD1; size: -; DNA: TGTGCCAGCAGCCGACAGGGGTGGGGCGAGCAGTACTTC; CDR3: CASSRQGWGEQYF
length: 17; J: TRBJ1-4; V: TRBV21-1; D: -; size: -; DNA: TGTGCCAGCAGCAAAGAAGGGGGCCTGGCAACTAATGAAAAACTGTTTTTT; CDR3: CASSKEGGLATNEKLFF
length: 14; J: TRBJ1-2; V: TRBV21-1; D: -; size: once; DNA: TGTGCCAGCACCGAGGGTCCCTCTAACTATGGCTACACCTTC; CDR3: CASTEGPSNYGYTF
length: 18; J: TRBJ1-2; V: TRBV4-3; D: TRBD1; size: -; DNA: TGCGCCAGCAGCCCCCAAGAGCTCCAGGGGGCGGCTAACTATGGCTACACCTTC; CDR3: CASSPQELQGAANYGYTF